The 15 T cell receptor beta chains below were found in one sample sequenced in a study of a mutant IDH1 vaccine in newly diagnosed glioma. The antigens these receptors bind are not known. The data were produced by immunoSEQ multiplex PCR, yet TCRdb's version contains in-frame clones alone and is incomplete. The table includes 100,000 to 150,000 clones, around 80% detected once. Noted time point: week 11, during vaccination. It was 300 ug of mutant IDH1 20-mer peptide that made up each vaccine dose, given with topical imiquimod. This sample comprised PBMCs, obtained from a glioma patient whose treatment included an IDH1 peptide vaccine. These TCRs come from a middle-aged man with glioma.

The chain has TRBV2 and TRBJ2-1; 12 bases map to TRBD2. Trimming took 6 bases from V and 2 from J; bases not matched to a gene: 8. The CDR3 runs 17 residues. Germline CDR1 and CDR2: SNHLY and FYNNEI. For the CDR3, the DNA is TGTGCCAGCAGGGCGACTAGCGGGAGCGGCCCCTACAATGAGCAGTTCTTC. It encodes CASRATSGSGPYNEQFF. Combining the CDR3 with reference TRBV2 and TRBJ2-1 gives the whole variable domain EPEVTQTPSHQVTQMGQEVILRCVPISNHLYFYWYRQILGQKVEFLVSFYNNEISEKSEIFDDQFSVERPDGSNFTLKIRSTKLEDSAMYFCASRATSGSGPYNEQFFGPGTRLTVL.

The gene calls are TRBV11-2 and TRBJ2-1; 7 bases are a match to TRBD2. Trimming removed 1 base from V and 4 bases from J; junction bases left unmatched: 4. Germline CDR1 is SGHAT and CDR2 is FQNNGV. This CDR3 spans 15 amino acids. The CDR3 nucleotides read TGTGCCAGCAGCTTAGGAAGGGAGGGATACAATGAGCAGTTCTTC. Translated: CASSLGREGYNEQFF.

The V call is TRBV6-6, the J call TRBJ1-1; D may be TRBD1 (6 bases). CDR3 length equals 13 residues. Per germline, CDR1 MNHNY and CDR2 SVGAGI (reference sequence). The V end lost 5 bases, the J end lost 11 bases, and 18 bases lay between the germline ends. The CDR3 DNA sequence: TGTGCCAGCAGTCCTAGGGAAGGGGGTGGGGCTTTCTTT. Its protein product is CASSPREGGGAFF.

The chain carries TRBV7-8 and TRBJ1-2; TRBD1 is a possible D gene (5 bases). The CDR3 runs to 15 residues. V shed 1 base and J shed 5 bases, with 14 bases lying between them. Germline V gives CDR1 SGHVS, CDR2 FQNEAQ. This chain's CDR3 is CASSLGSREGYGYTF. The CDR3 coding sequence is TGTGCCAGCAGCTTAGGTTCCAGAGAGGGGTATGGCTACACCTTC.

The rearrangement uses TRBV9 and TRBJ2-1; a weak D match, TRBD2 (6 bases). V lost 1 base and J 7 bases, leaving 9 bases between the germline ends. Germline CDR1 reads SGDLS; CDR2 reads YYNGEE. This CDR3 is built from 13 residues. The chain's CDR3 is CASSVTSYNEQFF. As DNA, the CDR3 is TGTGCCAGCAGCGTAACTAGCTATAATGAGCAGTTCTTC.

This clone was counted once. This chain joins TRBV14 and TRBJ2-3, with D tentatively TRBD1 or TRBD2 (5 bases each). Trimming shortened V by 1 base and J by 6 bases, and 23 bases separated the two germline ends. CDR1 and CDR2 from the germline V gene are SGHDN and FVKESK. The CDR3 is made up of 18 amino acids. CDR3 region: CASSQVHRDGSIPDTQYF. The CDR3 DNA reads as TGTGCCAGCAGCCAAGTTCACCGGGACGGCTCAATTCCGGATACGCAGTATTTT. Based on the CDR3 plus reference TRBV14 and TRBJ2-3, the full variable domain is EAGVTQFPSHSVIEKGQTVTLRCDPISGHDNLYWYRRVMGKEIKFLLHFVKESKQDESGMPNNRFLAERTGGTYSTLKVQPAELEDSGVYFCASSQVHRDGSIPDTQYFGPGTRLTVL.

The CDR3 coding sequence is TGTGCCTGGAGTGTATGGTCCGGCGTGGAGACCCAGTACTTC. Encoded protein: CAWSVWSGVETQYF. The gene calls are TRBV30 and TRBJ2-5; D not resolved. CDR3 length: 14 residues. Germline V gene data show CDR1 as GTSNPN and CDR2 as SVGIG (reference sequence). V lost 0 bases to trimming and J lost 5 bases, with 13 bases between them.

This clone occurred a few times. The chain is built from TRBV10-1 and TRBJ1-2; TRBD1 agrees at 12 bases. V lost 6 bases to trimming and J lost 8 bases; unmatched junction nucleotides: 7. Germline V gene lookup returns CDR1 WNHNN and CDR2 SYGVQD (reference sequence). This CDR3 contains 14 residues. This chain's CDR3 is CASSGGQGAIGYTF. CDR3 DNA sequence: TGCGCCAGCAGCGGGGGACAGGGGGCGATCGGCTACACCTTC.

The chain employs TRBV7-2 and TRBJ2-7; TRBD1 is a possible D gene (5 bases). Between the trimmed V and J ends, which lost 3 bases and 2 bases, there was a span of 8 bases. The CDR3 has 13 amino acids. CDR1 is SGHTA, CDR2 FQGNSA, per germline. The CDR3 coding sequence is TGTGCCAGCAGCTTGGACACCCCCTACGAGCAGTACTTC. Translating gives CASSLDTPYEQYF.

The chain joins TRBV5-6 to TRBJ1-2; the D gene is possibly TRBD1 (5 bases). Germline V gene sequence: CDR1 SGHDT, CDR2 YYEEEE. The CDR3 is 14 residues long. V was pared by 2 bases and J by 2 bases, with 10 bases between. The CDR3 reads CASSFQGVNYGYTF. CDR3 bases: TGTGCCAGCAGCTTCCAGGGCGTGAACTATGGCTACACCTTC.

There are a few counts of this clone. The chain employs TRBV4-1 and TRBJ2-3; D call uncertain. CDR3 length: 16 amino acids. V lost 0 bases to trimming and J lost 2 bases, with 12 bases between them. Per the germline V gene, CDR1 is MGHRA and CDR2 is YSYEKL. The CDR3 nucleotides read TGCGCCAGCAGCCAAGATCGAGACGGCTACACAGATACGCAGTATTTT. Translation: CASSQDRDGYTDTQYF.

The rearrangement links TRBV7-2 to TRBJ2-6; tentatively, D is TRBD1 (5 bases). The germline V gene has CDR1 SGHTA and CDR2 FQGNSA. The V and J ends lost 1 base and 3 bases respectively, with 13 bases between them. The length of the CDR3 is 17 residues. CDR3 nucleotide sequence: TGTGCCAGCAGCTTAGTGTCTGGTAGGGGTGGGGCCAACGTCCTGACTTTC. Residues: CASSLVSGRGGANVLTF.

The chain employs TRBV4-3 and TRBJ2-1, with D perhaps matching TRBD1 or TRBD2 (5 bases each). CDR1 LGHNA and CDR2 YSLEER come from the germline V gene. The CDR3 is made up of 16 amino acids. Trimming pared 0 bases from V and 7 bases from J, leaving 16 bases between. CDR3 in amino acids: CASSQDRFPGTNEQFF. The CDR3 bases are TGCGCCAGCAGCCAAGATCGGTTTCCAGGGACGAATGAGCAGTTCTTC.

The genes are TRBV10-1 and TRBJ2-1; perhaps D is TRBD1 or TRBD2 (6 bases each). Trimming took off 6 bases at V and 3 bases at J, with 9 bases between the two ends. This CDR3 has 13 residues. CDR1 and CDR2 from the germline V gene are WNHNN and SYGVQD (reference sequence). The CDR3 spells CASSGGHYNEQFF. The CDR3 nucleotides are TGCGCCAGCAGCGGGGGCCACTACAATGAGCAGTTCTTC.

The chain combines TRBV5-1 with TRBJ1-4; D uncertain. Trimming shortened V by 0 bases and J by 5 bases, and 14 bases separated the two germline ends. Germline CDR1 and CDR2: SGHRS and YFSETQ. The CDR3 is made up of 16 amino acids. CDR3 sequence: CASSLDSTSANEKLFF. CDR3 DNA: TGCGCCAGCAGCTTGGATAGCACTAGCGCGAATGAAAAACTGTTTTTT.